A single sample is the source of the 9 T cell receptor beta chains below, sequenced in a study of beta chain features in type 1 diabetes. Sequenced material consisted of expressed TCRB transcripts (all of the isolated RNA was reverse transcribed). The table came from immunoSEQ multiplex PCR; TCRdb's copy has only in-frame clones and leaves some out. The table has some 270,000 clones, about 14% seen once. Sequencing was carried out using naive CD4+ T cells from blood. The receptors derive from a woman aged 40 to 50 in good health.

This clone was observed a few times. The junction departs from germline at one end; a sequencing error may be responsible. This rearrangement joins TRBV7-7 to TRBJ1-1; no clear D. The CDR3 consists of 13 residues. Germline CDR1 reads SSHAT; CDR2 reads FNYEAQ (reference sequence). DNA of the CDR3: TGTGCTAGCAGCCCCTTAGCTCTCACTGAAGCTTTCTTT. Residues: CASSPLALTEAFF.

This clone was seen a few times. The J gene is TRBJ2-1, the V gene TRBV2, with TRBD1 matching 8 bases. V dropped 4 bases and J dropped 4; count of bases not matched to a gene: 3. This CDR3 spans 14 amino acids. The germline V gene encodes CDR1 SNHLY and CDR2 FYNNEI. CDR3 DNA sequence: TGTGCCAGCAGTGGGCAGGGGGCGTACAATGAGCAGTTCTTC. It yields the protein CASSGQGAYNEQFF. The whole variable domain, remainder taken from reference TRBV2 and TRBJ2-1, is EPEVTQTPSHQVTQMGQEVILRCVPISNHLYFYWYRQILGQKVEFLVSFYNNEISEKSEIFDDQFSVERPDGSNFTLKIRSTKLEDSAMYFCASSGQGAYNEQFFGPGTRLTVL.

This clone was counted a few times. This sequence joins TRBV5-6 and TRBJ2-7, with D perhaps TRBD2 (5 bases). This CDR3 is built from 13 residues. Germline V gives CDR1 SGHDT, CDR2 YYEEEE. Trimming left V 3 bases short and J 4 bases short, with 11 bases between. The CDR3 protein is CASSWAAGYEQYF. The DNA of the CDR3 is TGTGCCAGCAGCTGGGCGGCGGGTTACGAGCAGTACTTC.

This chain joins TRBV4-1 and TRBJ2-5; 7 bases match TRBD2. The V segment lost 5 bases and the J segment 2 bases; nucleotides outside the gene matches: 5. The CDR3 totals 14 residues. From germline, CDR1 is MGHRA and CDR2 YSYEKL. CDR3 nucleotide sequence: TGCGCCAGCAGCGGCCAGCGGGGACAAGAGACCCAGTACTTC. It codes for CASSGQRGQETQYF.

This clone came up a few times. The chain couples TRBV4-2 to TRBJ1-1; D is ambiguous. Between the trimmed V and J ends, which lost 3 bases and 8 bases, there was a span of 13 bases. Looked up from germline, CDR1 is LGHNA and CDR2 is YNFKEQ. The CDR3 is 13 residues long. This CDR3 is CASSQVTKVEAFF. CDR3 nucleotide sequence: TGTGCCAGCAGCCAGGTGACAAAAGTGGAAGCTTTCTTT.

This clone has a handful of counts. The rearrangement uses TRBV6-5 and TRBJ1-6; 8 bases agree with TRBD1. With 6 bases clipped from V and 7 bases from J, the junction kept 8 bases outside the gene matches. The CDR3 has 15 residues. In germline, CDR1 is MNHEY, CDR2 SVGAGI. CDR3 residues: CASRIGTGRNSPLHF. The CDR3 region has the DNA TGTGCCAGCAGGATAGGGACAGGAAGAAATTCACCCCTCCACTTT.

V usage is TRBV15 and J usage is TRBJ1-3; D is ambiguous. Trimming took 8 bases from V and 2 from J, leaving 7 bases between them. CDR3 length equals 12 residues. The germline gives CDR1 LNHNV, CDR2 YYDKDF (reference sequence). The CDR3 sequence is CATASTGNTIYF. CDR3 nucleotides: TGTGCCACCGCGTCTACTGGAAACACCATATATTTT.

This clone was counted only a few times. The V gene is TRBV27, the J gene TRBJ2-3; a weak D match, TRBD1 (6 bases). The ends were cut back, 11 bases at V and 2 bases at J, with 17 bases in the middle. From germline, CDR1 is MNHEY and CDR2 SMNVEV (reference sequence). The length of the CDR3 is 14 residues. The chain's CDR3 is CASRVGDNTDTQYF. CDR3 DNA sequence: TGTGCCTCCAGGGTAGGGGACAACACAGATACGCAGTATTTT.

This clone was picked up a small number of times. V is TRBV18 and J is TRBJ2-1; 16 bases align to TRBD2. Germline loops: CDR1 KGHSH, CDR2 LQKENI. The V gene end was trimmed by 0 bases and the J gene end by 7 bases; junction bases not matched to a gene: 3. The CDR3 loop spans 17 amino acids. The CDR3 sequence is CASSPPGLAGGPNEQFF. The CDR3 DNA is TGTGCCAGCTCACCACCGGGACTAGCGGGGGGGCCGAATGAGCAGTTCTTC.